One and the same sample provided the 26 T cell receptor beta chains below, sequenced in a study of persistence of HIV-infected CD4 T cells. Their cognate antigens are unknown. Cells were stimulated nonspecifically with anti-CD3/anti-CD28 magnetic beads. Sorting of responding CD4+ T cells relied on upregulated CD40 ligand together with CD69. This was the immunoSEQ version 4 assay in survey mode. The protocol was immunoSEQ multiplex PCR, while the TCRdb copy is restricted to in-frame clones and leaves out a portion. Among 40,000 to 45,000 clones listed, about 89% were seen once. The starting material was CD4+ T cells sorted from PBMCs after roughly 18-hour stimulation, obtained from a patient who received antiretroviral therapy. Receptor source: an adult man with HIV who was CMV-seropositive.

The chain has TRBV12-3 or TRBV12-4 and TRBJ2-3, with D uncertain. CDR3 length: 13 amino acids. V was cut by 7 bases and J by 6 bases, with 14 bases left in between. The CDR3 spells CASTGGVGDTQYF. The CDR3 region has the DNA TGTGCCAGCACCGGCGGAGTGGGGGATACGCAGTATTTT.

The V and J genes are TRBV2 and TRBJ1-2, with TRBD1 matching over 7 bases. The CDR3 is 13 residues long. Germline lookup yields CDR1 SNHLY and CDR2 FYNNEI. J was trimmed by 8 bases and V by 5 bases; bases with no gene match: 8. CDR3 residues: CASSRDRANGYTF. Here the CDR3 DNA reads TGTGCCAGCAGTCGCGACAGGGCGAACGGCTACACCTTC.

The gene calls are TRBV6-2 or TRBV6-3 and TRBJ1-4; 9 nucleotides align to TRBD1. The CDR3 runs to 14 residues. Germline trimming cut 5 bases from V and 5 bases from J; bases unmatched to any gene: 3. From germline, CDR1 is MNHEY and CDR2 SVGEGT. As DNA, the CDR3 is TGTGCCAGCAGTGCACAGGGGGCGAATGAAAAACTGTTTTTT. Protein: CASSAQGANEKLFF.

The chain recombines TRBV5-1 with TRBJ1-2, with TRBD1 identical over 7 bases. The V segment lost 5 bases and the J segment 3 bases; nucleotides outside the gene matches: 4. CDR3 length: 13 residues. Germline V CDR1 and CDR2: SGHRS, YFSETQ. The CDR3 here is CASRLDRDYGYTF. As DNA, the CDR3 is TGCGCCAGCAGGCTCGACAGGGACTATGGCTACACCTTC.

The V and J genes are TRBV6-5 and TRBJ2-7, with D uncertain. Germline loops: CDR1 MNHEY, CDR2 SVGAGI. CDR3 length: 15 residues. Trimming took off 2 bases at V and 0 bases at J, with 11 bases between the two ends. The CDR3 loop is CASSYNVGPSYEQYF. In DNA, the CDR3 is TGTGCCAGCAGTTACAACGTCGGGCCCTCCTACGAGCAGTACTTC.

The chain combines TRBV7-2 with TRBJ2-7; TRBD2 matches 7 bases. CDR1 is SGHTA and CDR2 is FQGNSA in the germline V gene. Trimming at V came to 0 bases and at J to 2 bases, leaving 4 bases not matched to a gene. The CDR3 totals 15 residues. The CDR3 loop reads CASSLARSGPYEQYF. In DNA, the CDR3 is TGTGCCAGCAGCTTAGCACGTAGCGGGCCCTACGAGCAGTACTTC.

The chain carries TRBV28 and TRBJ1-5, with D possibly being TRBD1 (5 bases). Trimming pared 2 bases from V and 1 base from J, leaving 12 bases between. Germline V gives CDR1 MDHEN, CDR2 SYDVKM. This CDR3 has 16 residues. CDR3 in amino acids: CASSLKLGGSNQPQHF. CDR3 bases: TGTGCCAGCAGTTTAAAGTTGGGGGGGAGCAATCAGCCCCAGCATTTT.

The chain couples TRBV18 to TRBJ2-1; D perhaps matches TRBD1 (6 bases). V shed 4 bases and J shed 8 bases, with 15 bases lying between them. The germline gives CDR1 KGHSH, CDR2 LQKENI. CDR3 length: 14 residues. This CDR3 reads CASSLGQRVDEQFF. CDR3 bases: TGTGCCAGCTCACTTGGACAGAGAGTCGATGAGCAGTTCTTC.

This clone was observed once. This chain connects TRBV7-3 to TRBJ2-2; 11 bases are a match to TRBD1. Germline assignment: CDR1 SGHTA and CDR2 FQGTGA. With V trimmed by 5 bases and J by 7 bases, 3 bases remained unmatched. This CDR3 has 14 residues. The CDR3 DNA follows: TGTGCCAGCAGCGGACAGGGGGCCGGCGGGGAGCTGTTTTTT. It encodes CASSGQGAGGELFF.

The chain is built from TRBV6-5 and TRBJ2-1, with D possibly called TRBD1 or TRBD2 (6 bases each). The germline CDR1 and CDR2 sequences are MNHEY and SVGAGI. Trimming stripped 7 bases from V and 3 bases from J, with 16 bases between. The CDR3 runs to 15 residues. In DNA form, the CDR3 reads TGTGCCAGCACCCAAGGGGGGACACTCTACAATGAGCAGTTCTTC. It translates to CASTQGGTLYNEQFF.

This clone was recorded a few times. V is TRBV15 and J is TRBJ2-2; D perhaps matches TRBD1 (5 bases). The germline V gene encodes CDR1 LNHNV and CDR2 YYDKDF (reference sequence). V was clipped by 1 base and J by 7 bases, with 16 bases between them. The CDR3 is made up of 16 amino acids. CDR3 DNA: TGTGCCACCAGCAGAGGTTTCAGGGATTGGAACGGGGAGCTGTTTTTT. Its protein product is CATSRGFRDWNGELFF.

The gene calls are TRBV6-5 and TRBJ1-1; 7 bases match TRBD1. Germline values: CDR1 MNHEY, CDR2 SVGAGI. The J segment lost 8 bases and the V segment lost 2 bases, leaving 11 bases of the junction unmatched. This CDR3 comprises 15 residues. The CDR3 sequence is CASSYGGGQWAEAFF. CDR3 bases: TGTGCCAGCAGTTACGGGGGGGGACAGTGGGCAGAAGCTTTCTTT.

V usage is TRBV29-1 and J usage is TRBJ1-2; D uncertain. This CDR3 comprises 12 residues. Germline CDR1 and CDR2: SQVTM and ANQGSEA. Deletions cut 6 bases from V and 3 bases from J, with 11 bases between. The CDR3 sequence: CSVATADYGYTF. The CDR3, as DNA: TGCAGCGTAGCTACAGCGGACTATGGCTACACCTTC.

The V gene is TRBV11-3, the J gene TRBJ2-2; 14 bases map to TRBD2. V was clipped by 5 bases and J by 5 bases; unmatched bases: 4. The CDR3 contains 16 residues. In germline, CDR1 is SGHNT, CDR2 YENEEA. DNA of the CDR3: TGTGCCAGCAGCCCGGGACTAGCGGGGGCGACCGGGGAGCTGTTTTTT. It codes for CASSPGLAGATGELFF.

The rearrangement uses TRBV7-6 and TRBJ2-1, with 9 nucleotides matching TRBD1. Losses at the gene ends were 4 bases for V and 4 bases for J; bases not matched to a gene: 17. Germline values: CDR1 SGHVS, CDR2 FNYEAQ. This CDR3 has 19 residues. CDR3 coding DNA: TGTGCCAGCAGCTCCTCAACAAGATCCGGGACAGGGAAATACAATGAGCAGTTCTTC. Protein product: CASSSSTRSGTGKYNEQFF.

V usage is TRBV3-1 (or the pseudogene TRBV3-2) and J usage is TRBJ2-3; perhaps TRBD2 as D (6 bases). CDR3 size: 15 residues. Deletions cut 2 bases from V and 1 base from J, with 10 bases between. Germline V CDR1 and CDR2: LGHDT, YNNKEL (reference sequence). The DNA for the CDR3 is TGTGCCAGCAGCCAATACTCGGGGGGCACAGATACGCAGTATTTT. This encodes CASSQYSGGTDTQYF.

CDR3 bases: TGTGCCAGCAGCCAAGGACAGCGAAACACCATATATTTT. It translates to CASSQGQRNTIYF. The chain uses TRBV3-1 (or the pseudogene TRBV3-2) and TRBJ1-3; D is perhaps TRBD1 (5 bases). This CDR3 spans 13 amino acids. CDR1 is LGHDT, CDR2 YNNKEL, per germline (reference sequence). Between the trimmed V and J ends, which lost 1 base and 5 bases, there was a span of 6 bases.

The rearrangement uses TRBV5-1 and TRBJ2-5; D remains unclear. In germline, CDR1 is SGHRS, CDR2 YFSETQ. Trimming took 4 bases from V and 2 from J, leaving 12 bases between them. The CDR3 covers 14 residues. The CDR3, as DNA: TGCGCCAGCAGCCCCTCCCGGTTACAAGAGACCCAGTACTTC. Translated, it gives CASSPSRLQETQYF. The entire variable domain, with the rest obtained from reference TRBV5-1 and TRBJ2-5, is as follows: KAGVTQTPRYLIKTRGQQVTLSCSPISGHRSVSWYQQTPGQGLQFLFEYFSETQRNKGNFPGRFSGRQFSNSRSEMNVSTLELGDSALYLCASSPSRLQETQYFGPGTRLLVL.

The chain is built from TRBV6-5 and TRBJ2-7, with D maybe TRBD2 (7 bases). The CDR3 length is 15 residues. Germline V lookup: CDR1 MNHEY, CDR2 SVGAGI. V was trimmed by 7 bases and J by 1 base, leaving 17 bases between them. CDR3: CASTGGGGQSYEQYF. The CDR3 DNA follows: TGTGCCAGCACCGGAGGGGGGGGGCAATCCTACGAGCAGTACTTC.

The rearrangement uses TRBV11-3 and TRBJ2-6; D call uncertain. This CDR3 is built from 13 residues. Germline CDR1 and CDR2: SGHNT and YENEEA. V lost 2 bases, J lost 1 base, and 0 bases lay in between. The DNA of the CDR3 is TGTGCCAGCAGCTTATCTGGGGCCAACGTCCTGACTTTC. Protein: CASSLSGANVLTF. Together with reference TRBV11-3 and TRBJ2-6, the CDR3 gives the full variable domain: EAGVVQSPRYKIIEKKQPVAFWCNPISGHNTLYWYLQNLGQGPELLIRYENEEAVDDSQLPKDRFSAERLKGVDSTLKIQPAELGDSAVYLCASSLSGANVLTFGAGSRLTVL.

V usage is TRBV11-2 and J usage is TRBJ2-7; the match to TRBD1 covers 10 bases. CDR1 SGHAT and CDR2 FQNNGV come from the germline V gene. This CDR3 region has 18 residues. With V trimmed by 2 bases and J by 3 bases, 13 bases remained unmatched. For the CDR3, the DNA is TGTGCCAGCAGCTTACAGCCCCCGGGACAGGGGATCAGCTACGAGCAGTACTTC. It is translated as CASSLQPPGQGISYEQYF.

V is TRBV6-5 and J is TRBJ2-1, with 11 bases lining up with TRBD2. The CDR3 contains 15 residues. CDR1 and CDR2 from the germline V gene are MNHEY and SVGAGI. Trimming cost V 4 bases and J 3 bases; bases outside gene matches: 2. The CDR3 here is CASSSTSGGYNEQFF. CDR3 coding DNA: TGTGCCAGCAGTTCAACTAGCGGGGGCTACAATGAGCAGTTCTTC.

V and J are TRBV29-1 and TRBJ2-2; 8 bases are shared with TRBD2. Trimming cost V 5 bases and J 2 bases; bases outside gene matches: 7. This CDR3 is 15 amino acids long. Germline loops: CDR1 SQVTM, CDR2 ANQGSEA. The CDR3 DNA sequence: TGCAGCGTTCGCCAAGCGGGGGTAAACACCGGGGAGCTGTTTTTT. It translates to CSVRQAGVNTGELFF.

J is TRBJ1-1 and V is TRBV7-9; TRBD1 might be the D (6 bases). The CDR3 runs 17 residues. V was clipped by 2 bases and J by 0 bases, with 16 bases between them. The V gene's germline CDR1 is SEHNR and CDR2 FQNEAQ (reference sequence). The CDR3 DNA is TGTGCCAGCAGCTTATGGGGGGGCGGCAGACTGAACACTGAAGCTTTCTTT. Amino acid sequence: CASSLWGGGRLNTEAFF. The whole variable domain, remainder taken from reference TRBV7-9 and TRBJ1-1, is DTGVSQNPRHKITKRGQNVTFRCDPISEHNRLYWYRQTLGQGPEFLTYFQNEAQLEKSRLLSDRFSAERPKGSFSTLEIQRTEQGDSAMYLCASSLWGGGRLNTEAFFGQGTRLTVV.

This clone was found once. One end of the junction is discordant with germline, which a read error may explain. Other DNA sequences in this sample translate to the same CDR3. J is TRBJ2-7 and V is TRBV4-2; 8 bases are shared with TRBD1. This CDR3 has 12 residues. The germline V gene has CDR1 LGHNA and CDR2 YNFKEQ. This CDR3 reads CASSQQGAEQYF. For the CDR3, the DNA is TGTGCCAGCAGCCAGCAGGGGGCCGAGCAGTATTTC.

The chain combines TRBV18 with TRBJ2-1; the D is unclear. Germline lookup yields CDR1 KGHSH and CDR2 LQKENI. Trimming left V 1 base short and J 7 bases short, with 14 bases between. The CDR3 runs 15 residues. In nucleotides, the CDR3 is TGTGCCAGCTCACCACGGATACCGGAAGGGAATGAGCAGTTCTTC. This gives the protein CASSPRIPEGNEQFF.